The 10 T cell receptor beta chains in this list originate from one sample, sequenced in a study of T cells expressing NK-cell markers. TCRdb reanalyzed the 5' RACE reads, giving one entry per CDR3 protein sequence and no DNA. The specimen's table records about 380,000 distinct CDR3 sequences. Sequencing input: blood T cells: a sorted CD56 or NKG2C T cell subset, CD4+ or CD8+ T cells, or bulk PBMC T cells (not recorded which). These receptors were taken from a man between 18 and 69 years old in good health.

This chain uses TRBV19 with TRBJ1-5; the D call of TRBD1 rests on TCRdb alone, since no DNA is present to check it. Germline CDR1 reads LNHDA; CDR2 reads SQIVND (reference sequence). This CDR3 comprises 16 residues. The CDR3 sequence is CASSMMGQGGNQPQHF. The entire variable domain, with the rest obtained from reference TRBV19 and TRBJ1-5, is as follows: DGGITQSPKYLFRKEGQNVTLSCEQNLNHDAMYWYRQDPGQGLRLIYYSQIVNDFQKGDIAEGYSVSREKKESFPLTVTSAQKNPTAFYLCASSMMGQGGNQPQHFGDGTRLSIL.

The chain recombines TRBV6-2 or TRBV6-3 with TRBJ1-5. CDR3 length: 15 amino acids. Germline CDR1 and CDR2: MNHEY and SVGEGT. The chain's CDR3 is CASSYEGRVNQPQHF.

The chain links TRBV20-1 to TRBJ1-4; TCRdb outputs TRBD1, but without DNA this stays unchecked. The CDR3 loop spans 12 amino acids. Germline V gives CDR1 DFQATT, CDR2 SNEGSKA (reference sequence). The CDR3 reads CSAGHVNEKLFF.

The chain carries TRBV15 and TRBJ1-1. The CDR3 has 14 residues. Per germline, CDR1 LNHNV and CDR2 YYDKDF (reference sequence). The CDR3: CATSRGRAYTEAFF.

The V and J genes are TRBV7-3 and TRBJ2-6. The V gene's germline CDR1 is SGHTA and CDR2 FQGTGA. The CDR3 loop spans 15 amino acids. The CDR3: CASSFGPSGANVLTF.

This CDR3 is CASSPGLAEDTGELFF. V usage is TRBV5-4 and J usage is TRBJ2-2; absent DNA, TCRdb's TRBD2 call cannot be checked. This CDR3 has 16 amino acids. CDR1 and CDR2 (germline): SGHNT, YYREEE (reference sequence).

J is TRBJ2-5 and V is TRBV20-1; TCRdb's D call, TRBD2, is unchecked because there is no DNA. The CDR3 consists of 12 residues. CDR1 is DFQATT, CDR2 SNEGSKA, per germline (reference sequence). The CDR3 is CSAPSEVETQYF.

The chain combines TRBV5-1 with TRBJ1-1. CDR1 and CDR2 (germline): SGHRS, YFSETQ. CDR3 length: 14 residues. This CDR3 is CASSISGENTEAFF.

The J gene is TRBJ2-7, the V gene TRBV6-5; lacking DNA, the TRBD2 call made by TCRdb goes unchecked. This CDR3 spans 18 amino acids. Germline loops: CDR1 MNHEY, CDR2 SVGAGI. The CDR3 loop reads CASSYSIPSRRGGLEQYF.

This chain joins TRBV5-1 and TRBJ2-3; lacking DNA, the TRBD1 call made by TCRdb goes unchecked. The CDR3 is made up of 14 amino acids. Looked up from germline, CDR1 is SGHRS and CDR2 is YFSETQ. CDR3: CASSLDRGKGTQYF.